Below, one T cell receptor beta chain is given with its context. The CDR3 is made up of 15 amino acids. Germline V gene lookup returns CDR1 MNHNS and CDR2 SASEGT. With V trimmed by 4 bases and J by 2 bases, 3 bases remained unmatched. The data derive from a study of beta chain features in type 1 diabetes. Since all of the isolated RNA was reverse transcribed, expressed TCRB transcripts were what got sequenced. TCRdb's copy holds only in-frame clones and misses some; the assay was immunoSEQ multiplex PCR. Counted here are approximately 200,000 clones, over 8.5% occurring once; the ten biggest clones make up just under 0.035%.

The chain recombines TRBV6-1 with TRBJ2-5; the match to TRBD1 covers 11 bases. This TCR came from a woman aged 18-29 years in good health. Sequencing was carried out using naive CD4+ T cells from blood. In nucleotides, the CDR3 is TGTGCCAGCAGTGCGGACAGGGGGCTTCAAGAGACCCAGTACTTC. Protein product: CASSADRGLQETQYF.